A single sample is the source of the 15 T cell receptor beta chains below, sequenced in a study of blood T cell repertoires in COVID-19. Assay used: immunoSEQ multiplex PCR; TCRdb lists only in-frame clones, some missing. The sample has hundreds of thousands of clones, 80% seen once. The sample was PBMCs or T cells enriched from blood (not recorded which). These receptors all come from a woman aged 40 to 55 with acute COVID-19.

The chain is built from TRBV5-1 and TRBJ2-2, with 7 positions matching TRBD2. Trimming at V came to 9 bases and at J to 4 bases, leaving 9 bases not matched to a gene. The CDR3 extends over 14 amino acids. In germline, CDR1 is SGHRS, CDR2 YFSETQ. The DNA of the CDR3 is TGCGCCACCGGGACGGGGGGTTCCACCGGGGAGCTGTTTTTT. It yields the protein CATGTGGSTGELFF.

The chain recombines TRBV4-3 with TRBJ1-2; TRBD1 might be the D (6 bases). Germline CDR1 is LGHNA and CDR2 is YSLEER. The CDR3 contains 15 residues. Trimming pared 0 bases from V and 7 bases from J, leaving 15 bases between. CDR3 sequence: CASSQDPDSLSGYTF. CDR3 nucleotides: TGCGCCAGCAGCCAAGATCCGGACAGCCTTAGTGGCTACACCTTC.

The chain carries TRBV5-3 and TRBJ1-1; 8 bases agree with TRBD1. TRBV5-3 is an ORF, and what it does is uncertain. Losses at the gene ends were 0 bases for V and 5 bases for J; bases not matched to a gene: 9. The CDR3 runs 16 residues. CDR3 loop: CARSLGLDRVETEAFF. As DNA, the CDR3 is TGTGCCAGAAGCTTGGGTTTGGACAGGGTGGAAACTGAAGCTTTCTTT.

The chain has TRBV10-3 and TRBJ1-1; D gene ambiguous. V was clipped by 4 bases and J by 0 bases, with 6 bases between them. The CDR3 totals 13 residues. In germline, CDR1 is ENHRY, CDR2 SYGVKD. The CDR3 DNA reads as TGTGCCATCAGTGTTCAGATGAACACTGAAGCTTTCTTT. This codes for CAISVQMNTEAFF.

The rearrangement uses TRBV2 and TRBJ1-2; D unresolved. Trimming cost V 6 bases and J 6 bases, with 26 bases left between them. Germline V gene lookup returns CDR1 SNHLY and CDR2 FYNNEI. The CDR3 has 17 amino acids. This CDR3 reads CASSILTRGSNQDGYTF. The CDR3 nucleotides are TGTGCCAGCAGCATACTCACCCGTGGGAGTAATCAGGATGGCTACACCTTC.

This CDR3 reads CASALAGGPDEQFF. The CDR3 bases are TGTGCCAGCGCCCTAGCGGGGGGGCCGGATGAGCAGTTCTTC. This chain connects TRBV7-2 to TRBJ2-1, with 12 bases matching TRBD2. V was clipped by 8 bases and J by 8 bases; unmatched bases: 7. The CDR3 runs 14 residues. Looked up from germline, CDR1 is SGHTA and CDR2 is FQGNSA.

The chain links TRBV30 to TRBJ1-5; perhaps TRBD1 as D (5 bases). V was trimmed by 4 bases and J by 2 bases, leaving 9 bases between them. The CDR3 has 13 residues. Looked up from germline, CDR1 is GTSNPN and CDR2 is SVGIG (reference sequence). CDR3 DNA: TGTGCCTGGACAGCGGGGGGCAATCAGCCCCAGCATTTT. It is translated as CAWTAGGNQPQHF.

The chain is built from TRBV28 and TRBJ1-2; D perhaps matches TRBD1 (5 bases). The V end lost 2 bases, the J end lost 3 bases, and 13 bases lay between the germline ends. CDR3 size: 15 residues. Germline values: CDR1 MDHEN, CDR2 SYDVKM. As DNA, the CDR3 is TGTGCCAGCAGTTTACTTGGGGGGGGTTACTATGGCTACACCTTC. Encoded protein: CASSLLGGGYYGYTF.

The chain uses TRBV5-1 and TRBJ1-3; D not certain. V lost 4 bases to trimming and J lost 0 bases, with 14 bases between them. Germline CDR1 SGHRS, CDR2 YFSETQ. The CDR3 sequence is 16 residues long. CDR3 sequence reads: CASSATVPGSGNTIYF. The CDR3 nucleotides are TGCGCCAGCAGCGCTACAGTGCCCGGCTCTGGAAACACCATATATTTT.

The V and J genes are TRBV2 and TRBJ1-5; weak D call: TRBD1 (5 bases). The V gene's germline CDR1 is SNHLY and CDR2 FYNNEI. The V and J ends lost 2 bases and 0 bases respectively, with 17 bases between them. The CDR3 runs to 18 residues. DNA of the CDR3: TGTGCCAGCAGTGAACTGATGATTGGGGCAGATAGCAATCAGCCCCAGCATTTT. Its translation is CASSELMIGADSNQPQHF. Using reference TRBV2 and TRBJ1-5 for the parts outside the CDR3, the full variable domain is EPEVTQTPSHQVTQMGQEVILRCVPISNHLYFYWYRQILGQKVEFLVSFYNNEISEKSEIFDDQFSVERPDGSNFTLKIRSTKLEDSAMYFCASSELMIGADSNQPQHFGDGTRLSIL.

With respect to this clone: The same CDR3 also results from other DNA sequences found in this sample. The chain uses TRBV5-1 and TRBJ1-2; 8 nucleotides match TRBD1. This CDR3 contains 15 residues. Germline assignment: CDR1 SGHRS and CDR2 YFSETQ. Trimming at V came to 3 bases and at J to 1 base, leaving 5 bases not matched to a gene. CDR3 in amino acids: CASSSTGGVNYGYTF. The CDR3 DNA is TGCGCCAGCAGCTCCACAGGGGGAGTTAACTATGGCTACACCTTC.

Of note for this clone: The identical CDR3 is also encoded by other nucleotide sequences in the sample. The chain carries TRBV9 and TRBJ1-1; D possibly corresponds to TRBD1 (6 bases). Trimming took off 0 bases at V and 1 base at J, with 7 bases between the two ends. Per the germline V gene, CDR1 is SGDLS and CDR2 is YYNGEE. The CDR3 has 14 residues. CDR3 in amino acids: CASSVGTANTEAFF. As DNA, the CDR3 is TGTGCCAGCAGCGTAGGGACAGCGAACACTGAAGCTTTCTTT.

This clone occurred once. The chain uses TRBV7-2 and TRBJ1-5, with a tentative D call TRBD1 (6 bases). The V gene lost 2 bases and the J gene lost 1 base, with 9 bases spanning the gap. Germline V lookup: CDR1 SGHTA, CDR2 FQGNSA. The CDR3 spans 15 residues. The DNA of the CDR3 is TGTGCCAGCAGCTTATATCAGGGGAGCAATCAGCCCCAGCATTTT. As protein: CASSLYQGSNQPQHF.

This clone was picked up one time. V and J are TRBV9 and TRBJ1-2; 7 bases map to TRBD1. After removal of 4 bases from V and 4 bases from J, the junction contained 19 bases not matched to a gene. In germline, CDR1 is SGDLS, CDR2 YYNGEE. The CDR3 loop spans 18 amino acids. The CDR3 region is CASSSGEDRLGFLYGYTF. The CDR3 bases are TGTGCCAGCAGCTCGGGGGAGGACAGGCTGGGATTCCTCTATGGCTACACCTTC.

The V call is TRBV6-5, the J call TRBJ1-5; D may be TRBD1 (5 bases). The germline V gene has CDR1 MNHEY and CDR2 SVGAGI. The CDR3 has 16 residues. Trimming cost V 4 bases and J 3 bases, with 16 bases left between them. The CDR3 spells CASSSGGGGYNQPQHF. In DNA form, the CDR3 reads TGTGCCAGCAGTTCTGGCGGGGGTGGATACAATCAGCCCCAGCATTTT.